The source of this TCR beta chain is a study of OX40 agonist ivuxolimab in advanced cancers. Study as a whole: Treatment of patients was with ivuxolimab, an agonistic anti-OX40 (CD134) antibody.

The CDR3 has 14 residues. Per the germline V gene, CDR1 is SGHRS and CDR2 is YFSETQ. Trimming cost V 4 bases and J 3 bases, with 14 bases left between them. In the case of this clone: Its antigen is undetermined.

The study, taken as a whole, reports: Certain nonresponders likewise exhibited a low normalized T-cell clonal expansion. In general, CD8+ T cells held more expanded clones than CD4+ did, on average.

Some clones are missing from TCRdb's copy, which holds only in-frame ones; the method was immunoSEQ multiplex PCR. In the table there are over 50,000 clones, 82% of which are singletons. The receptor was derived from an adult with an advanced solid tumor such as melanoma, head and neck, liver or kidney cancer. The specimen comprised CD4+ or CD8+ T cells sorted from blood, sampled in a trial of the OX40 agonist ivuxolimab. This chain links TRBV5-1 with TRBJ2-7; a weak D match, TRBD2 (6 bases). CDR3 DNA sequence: TGCGCCAGCAGCCTGGGCGGGGAGTTCTACGAGCAGTACTTC. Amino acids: CASSLGGEFYEQYF.